This entry lists 27 T cell receptor beta chains sequenced from one sample in a study of T cells in tumors after PD-1 blockade. Libraries were prepared by immunoSEQ multiplex PCR; TCRdb keeps only in-frame clonotypes and omits some of them. This sample yields some 43,000 clones, of which roughly 80% are seen a single time; 4% to 5% belongs to the top ten. This material consisted of PBMCs, taken before anti-PD-1 treatment. Receptor source: a human donor with basal cell carcinoma.

The chain combines TRBV28 with TRBJ1-3; D might be TRBD1 (5 bases). There are 13 residues in the CDR3. The V gene's germline CDR1 is MDHEN and CDR2 SYDVKM. V was cut by 7 bases and J by 4 bases, with 11 bases left in between. The CDR3 protein is CASTGSTGNTIYF. The CDR3 DNA follows: TGTGCCAGCACAGGGAGTACCGGAAACACCATATATTTT.

The J gene is TRBJ2-3, the V gene TRBV13, with D maybe TRBD2 (6 bases). Germline V gene sequence: CDR1 PRHDT, CDR2 FYEKMQ (reference sequence). V was trimmed by 7 bases and J by 0 bases, leaving 14 bases between them. The CDR3 runs to 15 residues. Here the CDR3 reads CASTLGAGSTDTQYF. CDR3 nucleotides: TGTGCCAGCACCCTCGGAGCGGGTAGCACAGATACGCAGTATTTT.

In DNA, the CDR3 is TGTGCCTGGAGTGAGGGGAGCGGGGGCCCACAAGAGACCCAGTACTTC. Translating it yields CAWSEGSGGPQETQYF. This chain connects TRBV30 to TRBJ2-5; TRBD2 agrees at 8 bases. CDR1 GTSNPN and CDR2 SVGIG come from the germline V gene (reference sequence). There are 16 residues in the CDR3. J gave up 2 bases and V 1 base, and 9 bases lay outside the gene matches. The variable domain in full, completed from reference TRBV30 and TRBJ2-5, reads SQTIHQWPATLVQPVGSPLSLECTVEGTSNPNLYWYRQAAGRGLQLLFYSVGIGQISSEVPQNLSASRPQDRQFILSSKKLLLSDSGFYLCAWSEGSGGPQETQYFGPGTRLLVL.

This clone showed up just a few times. J is TRBJ1-6 and V is TRBV5-4; tentatively, D is TRBD1 (5 bases). V was pared by 4 bases and J by 7 bases, with 15 bases between. This CDR3 has 15 amino acids. Germline loops: CDR1 SGHNT, CDR2 YYREEE (reference sequence). DNA of the CDR3: TGTGCCAGCAGCCATCCCGGGACGGACAATTCACCCCTCCACTTT. It translates to CASSHPGTDNSPLHF.

This chain uses TRBV30 with TRBJ1-2; the D is unclear. This CDR3 is 13 amino acids long. V dropped 6 bases and J dropped 1 base, with 12 bases sitting between them. Germline V CDR1 and CDR2: GTSNPN, SVGIG (reference sequence). In DNA form, the CDR3 reads TGTGCCTGCCCCAAATGGGTTAACTATGGCTACACCTTC. Encoded protein: CACPKWVNYGYTF.

J is TRBJ1-4 and V is TRBV7-8; D uncertain. V was clipped by 6 bases and J by 3 bases, with 14 bases between them. The length of the CDR3 is 15 residues. Germline values: CDR1 SGHVS, CDR2 FQNEAQ. The CDR3 loop is CASSLRFRANEKLFF. In nucleotides, the CDR3 is TGTGCCAGCAGTCTTAGGTTCCGGGCTAATGAAAAACTGTTTTTT. Using reference TRBV7-8 and TRBJ1-4 for the parts outside the CDR3, the full variable domain is GAGVSQSPRYKVAKRGQDVALRCDPISGHVSLFWYQQALGQGPEFLTYFQNEAQLDKSGLPSDRFFAERPEGSVSTLKIQRTQQEDSAVYLCASSLRFRANEKLFFGSGTQLSVL.

V gene TRBV2 combines with J gene TRBJ2-5, with 8 bases aligning to TRBD2. J was trimmed by 9 bases and V by 6 bases; bases with no gene match: 9. This CDR3 comprises 13 residues. Per germline, CDR1 SNHLY and CDR2 FYNNEI. In DNA form, the CDR3 reads TGTGCCAGCAGGGTTAGCGGGGACGGGGCCCAGTACTTC. This sequence encodes CASRVSGDGAQYF.

A note on this clone: Other DNA sequences in the same sample also yield this CDR3. The V gene is TRBV18, the J gene TRBJ1-2, with 9 bases aligning to TRBD1. J lost 6 bases, V lost 1 base, and 3 bases had no gene match. This CDR3 has 14 residues. Germline V CDR1 and CDR2: KGHSH, LQKENI. CDR3 sequence: CASSPRTGEDGYTF. The CDR3 region has the DNA TGTGCCAGCTCACCACGGACAGGGGAGGATGGCTACACCTTC.

The gene calls are TRBV6-6 and TRBJ2-3; tentative D call: TRBD2 (6 bases). From germline, CDR1 is MNHNY and CDR2 SVGAGI (reference sequence). This CDR3 region has 16 residues. The V and J ends lost 6 bases and 0 bases respectively, with 16 bases between them. DNA of the CDR3: TGTGCCAGCAGCGCGCGAGTGGGGGGTAGCACAGATACGCAGTATTTT. This encodes CASSARVGGSTDTQYF.

The chain couples TRBV2 to TRBJ1-2, with D hard to call. Deletions cut 11 bases from V and 8 bases from J, with 12 bases between. The CDR3 totals 10 residues. Per the germline V gene, CDR1 is SNHLY and CDR2 is FYNNEI. This CDR3 is CAVVTSGYTF. The DNA for the CDR3 is TGTGCCGTGGTAACCAGCGGCTACACCTTC.

The rearrangement joins TRBV6-5 to TRBJ1-6; D possibly corresponds to TRBD1 (6 bases). Germline V gene lookup returns CDR1 MNHEY and CDR2 SVGAGI. This CDR3 contains 14 residues. Trimming pared 6 bases from V and 5 bases from J, leaving 11 bases between. DNA of the CDR3: TGTGCCAGCAGAAGGGACAATCATAATTCACCCCTCCACTTT. It yields the protein CASRRDNHNSPLHF.

V and J are TRBV6-1 and TRBJ2-1; no reliable D call. Germline V CDR1 and CDR2: MNHNS, SASEGT. CDR3 length equals 14 residues. Trimming stripped 1 base from V and 5 bases from J, with 9 bases between. CDR3 loop: CASSEGTANNEQFF. The CDR3 coding sequence is TGTGCCAGCAGTGAAGGAACGGCTAACAATGAGCAGTTCTTC.

J is TRBJ2-1 and V is TRBV27, with 7 bases identical to TRBD1. The V gene end was trimmed by 6 bases and the J gene end by 0 bases; junction bases not matched to a gene: 8. The CDR3 is 16 amino acids. CDR1 MNHEY and CDR2 SMNVEV come from the germline V gene (reference sequence). This chain's CDR3 is CASRKGAASSYNEQFF. The CDR3 DNA reads TGTGCCAGCAGAAAGGGGGCCGCAAGCTCCTACAATGAGCAGTTCTTC.

This clone has a single count. This chain joins TRBV5-1 and TRBJ1-2; D remains ambiguous. The V end lost 5 bases, the J end lost 8 bases, and 13 bases lay between the germline ends. This CDR3 is built from 12 residues. The germline gives CDR1 SGHRS, CDR2 YFSETQ. CDR3 nucleotides: TGCGCCAGCAGATCCAGTACTGTGGGCTACACCTTC. Residues: CASRSSTVGYTF.

This clone has just one count. The genes are TRBV20-1 and TRBJ2-2; weak D call: TRBD1 (5 bases). From germline, CDR1 is DFQATT and CDR2 SNEGSKA (reference sequence). The V and J ends lost 3 bases and 0 bases respectively, with 14 bases between them. This CDR3 has 16 amino acids. CDR3 residues: CSASPGSAANTGELFF. The CDR3 DNA reads TGCAGTGCTAGTCCAGGGTCAGCCGCGAACACCGGGGAGCTGTTTTTT.

This clone was observed a handful of times. This sequence joins TRBV10-3 and TRBJ1-5; no reliable D call. V was trimmed by 0 bases and J by 5 bases, leaving 2 bases between them. This CDR3 spans 12 amino acids. CDR1 is ENHRY, CDR2 SYGVKD, per germline. The CDR3 here is CAISESHQPQHF. In DNA, the CDR3 is TGTGCCATCAGTGAGTCACATCAGCCCCAGCATTTT.

V and J are TRBV27 and TRBJ1-4; D not resolved. V lost 5 bases and J lost 5, with 21 bases in between. This CDR3 has 17 amino acids. Germline CDR1 is MNHEY and CDR2 is SMNVEV (reference sequence). Here the CDR3 DNA reads TGTGCCAGCAGTGTCGCCCTCCGGCGGGGTCAAAATGAAAAACTGTTTTTT. It codes for CASSVALRRGQNEKLFF.

V usage is TRBV4-1 and J usage is TRBJ1-2; D is undetermined. The CDR3 sequence is 14 residues long. V lost 1 base and J 8 bases, leaving 14 bases between the germline ends. The germline CDR1 and CDR2 sequences are MGHRA and YSYEKL. CDR3 amino acids: CASSQVGLAQGYTF. The CDR3 DNA sequence: TGCGCCAGCAGCCAAGTAGGCCTGGCCCAGGGCTACACCTTC.

V and J are TRBV28 and TRBJ1-1; D uncertain. CDR3 size: 14 residues. Trimming pared 6 bases from V and 10 bases from J, leaving 21 bases between. From germline, CDR1 is MDHEN and CDR2 SYDVKM. This CDR3 is CASSLSKEGKVAFF. CDR3 nucleotides: TGTGCCAGCAGCCTCTCTAAAGAGGGTAAAGTAGCTTTCTTT.

The J gene is TRBJ2-3, the V gene TRBV5-4; unclear D gene. Germline lookup yields CDR1 SGHNT and CDR2 YYREEE (reference sequence). The V gene lost 1 base and the J gene lost 4 bases, with 13 bases spanning the gap. This CDR3 is 15 amino acids long. The CDR3 sequence is CASSLNPGWADTQYF. CDR3 bases: TGTGCCAGCAGCTTGAACCCGGGTTGGGCAGATACGCAGTATTTT.

This chain joins TRBV5-1 and TRBJ2-7; 8 bases are shared with TRBD2. The V gene end was trimmed by 3 bases and the J gene end by 2 bases; junction bases not matched to a gene: 7. This CDR3 has 15 amino acids. Germline V gene lookup returns CDR1 SGHRS and CDR2 YFSETQ. The CDR3 coding sequence is TGCGCCAGCAGCTCACTTAGCGGGGTCGCCTACGAGCAGTACTTC. Its translation is CASSSLSGVAYEQYF.

This sequence joins TRBV6-5 and TRBJ2-3; D uncertain. The CDR3 sequence is 13 residues long. Trimming removed 6 bases from V and 4 bases from J, with 11 bases in between. The germline gives CDR1 MNHEY, CDR2 SVGAGI. The CDR3 nucleotides read TGTGCCAGCAGCTCCCTTTTACCAGATACGCAGTATTTT. Protein: CASSSLLPDTQYF.

The rearrangement links TRBV12-3 or TRBV12-4 to TRBJ2-5; the D call may be TRBD1 or TRBD2 (6 bases each). The CDR3 is 13 amino acids. Trimming stripped 3 bases from V and 7 bases from J, with 12 bases between. CDR3 protein: CASSFDGGGTQYF. The CDR3 nucleotides are TGTGCCAGCAGTTTTGACGGAGGGGGGACCCAGTACTTC.

This clone was recorded only once. The genes are TRBV19 and TRBJ1-2; 7 nucleotides match TRBD1. In germline, CDR1 is LNHDA, CDR2 SQIVND (reference sequence). The CDR3 is 13 amino acids. V lost 4 bases to trimming and J lost 4 bases; unmatched junction nucleotides: 3. Here the CDR3 reads CASSTPGGYGYTF. For the CDR3, the DNA is TGTGCCAGTAGTACCCCAGGGGGCTATGGCTACACCTTC.

The CDR3 DNA reads TGTGCCAGCAGTGAAGAGACCAGGTACGACTATGGCTACACCTTC. Amino acid sequence: CASSEETRYDYGYTF. This chain links TRBV6-1 with TRBJ1-2, with D hard to call. CDR3 length: 15 amino acids. The V gene lost 1 base and the J gene lost 3 bases, with 12 bases spanning the gap. Germline V gives CDR1 MNHNS, CDR2 SASEGT.

This clone was counted between two and nine times. The chain recombines TRBV28 with TRBJ1-1; D may be TRBD1 (5 bases). CDR1 is MDHEN, CDR2 SYDVKM, per germline. This CDR3 comprises 15 residues. The germline V and J ends were trimmed by 3 bases and 1 base, with 12 bases remaining between them. The CDR3 is CASSLGVGGNTEAFF. As DNA, the CDR3 is TGTGCCAGCAGTTTGGGGGTGGGGGGGAACACTGAAGCTTTCTTT.

The J gene is TRBJ1-1, the V gene TRBV9, with 10 bases aligning to TRBD1. Germline CDR1 SGDLS, CDR2 YYNGEE. V lost 4 bases, J lost 0 bases, and 9 bases stayed unmatched. This CDR3 comprises 17 residues. This chain's CDR3 is CASSHGTGEVVNTEAFF. The CDR3, as DNA: TGTGCCAGCAGCCATGGGACAGGGGAGGTTGTGAACACTGAAGCTTTCTTT.